This T cell receptor (beta chain) was recovered during a study of control samples from healthy donors and cancer patients. Clones were read by immunoSEQ multiplex PCR, and TCRdb kept only the in-frame ones, dropping some. The sample yields about 75,000 clones, roughly 94% seen once. CDR1 LGHNA and CDR2 YNFKEQ come from the germline V gene. The CDR3 totals 16 residues. Trimming took 1 base from V and 1 from J, leaving 13 bases between them. The sequence was obtained from a woman aged 40-49 years in good health. The V and J genes are TRBV4-2 and TRBJ1-1; the D gene is possibly TRBD1 (6 bases). The sequencing sample was made of blood. CDR3 sequence reads: CASSQVRGRGNTEAFF. In DNA, the CDR3 is TGTGCCAGCAGCCAAGTGCGCGGCAGGGGGAACACTGAAGCTTTCTTT.